The entry below gives a single T cell receptor (beta chain) sequence along with its context. Its recognized antigen is unknown. There are no base qualities to consult, and no much larger clone falls within one base. The data stem from a study of blood T cell repertoires in COVID-19 (dated by TCRdb to the early 2020s). In terms of the full investigation: Collaborator samples came from the United States, Italy and Spain and covered acute and convalescent phases of COVID-19. The material from the prospective study consisted of cDNA or gDNA derived from T cells, B-cell-depleted T cells, or PBMCs. The dataset comprised deeply sampled blood TCRbeta repertoires from subjects exposed to, actively infected with, or recovered from COVID-19. The repertoires were made available in a free public database intended to serve as a resource for research on the immune response to SARS-CoV-2. The samples were drawn from two sources: the first 160 participants of the ongoing ImmuneRACE study, and 950 to 1,500 subjects contributed by 6 global collaborators. Sample metadata almost always included a de-identified subject ID, COVID-19 status, age in years and sex. Where HLA class I and class II types were available, the types were taken from metadata supplied by the sample provider, not from assay-based typing. Broad study findings and their caveats: The quantity of clinical and demographic metadata differed by source and by participant and was supplied without curation.

TCRbeta CDR3 regions were amplified from genomic DNA by means of the immunoSEQ Assay, a bias-controlled multiplex PCR. In the authors' own workflow: The number of nucleated cells in each sample was estimated from the amplification of reference gene primers within the assay. Sequence reads were collapsed and filtered to measure the absolute abundance of every unique TCRbeta CDR3 rearrangement. Productive Simpson clonality was computed per sample as the square root of Simpson's diversity index over productive rearrangements. Drawn from immuneACCESS, this table holds only the in-frame rearrangements with V and J called that TCRdb kept. Clones are partly lost; checked studies trace under half to an unresolved V gene and leave the rest unexplained. The V and J calls and clone size were taken over from that table, and D and trimming were inferred from the DNA. Across this sample there are 300,000 or so clones, with 80% to 90% seen only once. 4% to 5.5% of the sample is in the top ten clones.

Participants in the prospective study were enrolled through a virtual design, were aged roughly 18 to 100 years, and lived in roughly 24 United States geographic areas. In the prospective study, participants were assigned to cohorts based on the clinical history participants reported in a screening survey and a study questionnaire. Mobile phlebotomists in the prospective study collected whole blood, serum and a nasopharyngeal or oropharyngeal swab from every participant. Participants in the prospective study had the option to provide additional blood draws and questionnaires over an approximately 2-month period. Prospective study blood samples were shipped either frozen or at room temperature before DNA extraction. V is reduced by 6 bases and J by 2 bases, leaving a spacing of 13 bases between them. Via the germline V gene (reference sequence), CDR1 is LNHDA and CDR2 SQIVND. The cysteine opens and the phenylalanine closes a CDR3 of 14 amino acids. The CDR3 DNA has 42 bases and is translated from base 1.

Sequences were obtained from PBMCs or T cells enriched from blood (not recorded which). In this chain, TRBV19 is recombined with TRBJ1-2, with no confident D gene call. The clonotype comes from a woman aged 40 to 55 with acute COVID-19. The CDR3 protein sequence reads: CASRGGKTNYGYTF. The base sequence is TGTGCCAGTAGGGGAGGTAAAACCAACTATGGCTACACCTTC.